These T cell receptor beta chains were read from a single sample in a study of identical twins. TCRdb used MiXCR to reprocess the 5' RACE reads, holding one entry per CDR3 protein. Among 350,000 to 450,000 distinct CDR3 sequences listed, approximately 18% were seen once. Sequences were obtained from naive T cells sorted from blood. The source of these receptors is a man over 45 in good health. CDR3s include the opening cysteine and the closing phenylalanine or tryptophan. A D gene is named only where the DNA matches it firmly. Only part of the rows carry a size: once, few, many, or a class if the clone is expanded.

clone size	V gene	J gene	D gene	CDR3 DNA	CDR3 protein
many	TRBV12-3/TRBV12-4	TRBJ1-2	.	TGTGCCAGCACCACCGTAGGGGCCGGCTACACCTTC	CASTTVGAGYTF
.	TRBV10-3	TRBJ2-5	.	TGTGCCATCAGTGAGTCGACCACAACCCAGTACTTC	CAISESTTTQYF
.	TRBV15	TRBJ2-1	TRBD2	TGTGCCACCAGCAGAGAGGCTCTAGCGGGATACAATGAGCAGTTCTTC	CATSREALAGYNEQFF
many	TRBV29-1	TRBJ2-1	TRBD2	TGCAGCGTTGCGGGACTAGCGGGAGAGATGGGTAATGAGCAGTTCTTC	CSVAGLAGEMGNEQFF
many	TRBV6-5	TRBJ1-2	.	TGTGCCAGCAGTGCCTGGGACTCTGGCTACACCTTC	CASSAWDSGYTF
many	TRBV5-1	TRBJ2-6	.	TGCGCCAGCAGCTTGGGTAGGGCCGGGGCCAACGTCCTGACTTTC	CASSLGRAGANVLTF
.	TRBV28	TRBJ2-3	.	TGTGCCAGCAGTATAGGGTTGGGAGATACGCAGTATTTT	CASSIGLGDTQYF
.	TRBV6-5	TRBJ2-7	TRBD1	TGTGCCAGCAGTTACTCGGGACAGAGGGGCGAGCAGTACTTC	CASSYSGQRGEQYF
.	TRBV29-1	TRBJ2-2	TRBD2	TGCAGCGTTACTAGCGGAGACACCGGGGAGCTGTTTTTT	CSVTSGDTGELFF
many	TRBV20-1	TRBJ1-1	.	TGCAGTGCTAGCAGAACGGTGAACACTGAAGCTTTCTTT	CSASRTVNTEAFF
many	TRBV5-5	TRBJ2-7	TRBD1	TGTGCCAGCAGCTCGGGACAGGAACAGCCCTACGAGCAGTACTTC	CASSSGQEQPYEQYF
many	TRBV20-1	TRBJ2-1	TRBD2	TGCAGTGCTAGGCCCAGCGGGGGAAGCTCCTACAATGAGCAGTTCTTC	CSARPSGGSSYNEQFF
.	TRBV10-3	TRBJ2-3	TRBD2	TGTGCCATCAGTGAAGCCGGGGGGGAGGCAGATACGCAGTATTTT	CAISEAGGEADTQYF
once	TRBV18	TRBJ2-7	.	TGTGCCAGCTCTAAAGGCCCCGGGGGAGTCTCCTACGAGCAGTACTTC	CASSKGPGGVSYEQYF
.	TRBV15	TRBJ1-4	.	TGTGCCACCAGCAGAGATGCGATAGGGAATGAAAAACTGTTTTTT	CATSRDAIGNEKLFF
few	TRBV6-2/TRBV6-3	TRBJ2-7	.	TGTGCCAGCAGGCGGACCGAACCCACCCACGAGCAGTACTTC	CASRRTEPTHEQYF
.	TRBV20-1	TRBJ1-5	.	TGCAGTGCCACAGCACGCACGGGTAGCAATCAGCCCCAGCATTTT	CSATARTGSNQPQHF
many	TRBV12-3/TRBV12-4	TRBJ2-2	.	TGTGCCAGCAGTTCCCGAACTAGAGTGCCAATACCGATCACCGGGGAGCTGTTTTTT	CASSSRTRVPIPITGELFF
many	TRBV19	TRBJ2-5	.	TGTGCCAGCGCTGGGGGAGAAATGAAAGTACAAGAGACCCAGTACTTC	CASAGGEMKVQETQYF
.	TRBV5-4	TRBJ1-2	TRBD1	TGTGCCAGCAGCGTAAAGACAGGGGGCGTTCGTGGCTACACCTTC	CASSVKTGGVRGYTF
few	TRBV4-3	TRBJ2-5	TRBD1	TGCGCCAGCAGCCAAGATAACAGGGGGAAGACCCAGTACTTC	CASSQDNRGKTQYF
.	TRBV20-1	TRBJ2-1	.	TGCAGTGCTAGGTACGACCCCTCAGGGGAAGAGCAGTTCTTC	CSARYDPSGEEQFF
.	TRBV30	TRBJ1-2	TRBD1	TGTGCCTGGACAGGGGGCGGTGGTGGCTACACCTTC	CAWTGGGGGYTF
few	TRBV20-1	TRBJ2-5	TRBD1	TGCAGTGCTAGAAATGGACAGGGACGAGGCGAGACCCAGTACTTC	CSARNGQGRGETQYF
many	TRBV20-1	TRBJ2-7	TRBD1	TGCAGTACGACAGGGACCTCCTACGAGCAGTACTTC	CSTTGTSYEQYF
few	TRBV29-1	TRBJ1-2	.	TGCAGCGTGGGGAGTCGGAACTATGGCTACACCTTC	CSVGSRNYGYTF
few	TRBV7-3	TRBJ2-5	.	TGTGCCAGCAGCGCCGGACAGATGCAAGAGACCCAGTACTTC	CASSAGQMQETQYF
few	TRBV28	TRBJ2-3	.	TGTGCCAGCAGTTTAAGCCCCTCTTACGGCACAGATACGCAGTATTTT	CASSLSPSYGTDTQYF
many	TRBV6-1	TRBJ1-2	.	TGTGCCAGCAGCATCGACAGGTACCTACCCGGCTACACCTTC	CASSIDRYLPGYTF
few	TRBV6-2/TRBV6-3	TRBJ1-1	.	TGTGCCAGCAGTTACCCCTCGGCCTCGAGCGCGGTGAACACTGAAGCTTTCTTT	CASSYPSASSAVNTEAFF
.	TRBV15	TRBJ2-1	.	TGTGCCACCAATCACCGGCCAGGTTCCTACAATGAGCAGTTCTTC	CATNHRPGSYNEQFF
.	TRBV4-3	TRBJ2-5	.	TGCGCCAGCAGCCAAGGAAACGGAGGGGAGACCCAGTACTTC	CASSQGNGGETQYF
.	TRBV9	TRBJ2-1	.	TGTGCCAGCAGCGCCCGCGGTGTAAGCAATGAGCAGTTCTTC	CASSARGVSNEQFF
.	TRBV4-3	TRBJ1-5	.	TGCGCCAGCAGCCAAGATCTGGGGGACTATAGCAATCAGCCCCAGCATTTT	CASSQDLGDYSNQPQHF
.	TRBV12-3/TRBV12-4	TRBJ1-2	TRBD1	TGTGCCAGCAGTTCCCGGGACAGGGTCGTCTATGGCTACACCTTC	CASSSRDRVVYGYTF
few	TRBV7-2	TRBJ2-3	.	TGTGCCAGCAGCCCCCGGAGTGGCGGGCGCACAGATACGCAGTATTTT	CASSPRSGGRTDTQYF
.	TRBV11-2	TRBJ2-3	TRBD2	TGTGCCAGCAGCTTAGTAGCGGGGGGGAATACGCAGTATTTT	CASSLVAGGNTQYF
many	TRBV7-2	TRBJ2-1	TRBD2	TGTGCCAGCAGCGTCTCCCGGGGGGGTTACAATGAGCAGTTCTTC	CASSVSRGGYNEQFF
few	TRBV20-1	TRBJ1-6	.	TGCAGTGCTAGGGCCAGCGCCAATTCACCCCTCCACTTT	CSARASANSPLHF
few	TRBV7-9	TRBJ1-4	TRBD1	TGTGCCAGCAGCTTATGGTTCGGACAGGGAACTAATGAAAAACTGTTTTTT	CASSLWFGQGTNEKLFF
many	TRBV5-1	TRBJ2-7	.	TGCGCCAGCAGCTTGTCTTACACGTACGAGCAGTACTTC	CASSLSYTYEQYF
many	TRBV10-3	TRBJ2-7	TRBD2	TGTGCCATCAGTGAGACGGGAGGCGCCTACGAGCAGTACTTC	CAISETGGAYEQYF
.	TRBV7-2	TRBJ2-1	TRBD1	TGTGCCAGCAGCCAAGGGACAGGCCCCAATGAGCAGTTCTTC	CASSQGTGPNEQFF
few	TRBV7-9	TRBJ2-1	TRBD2	TGTGCCAGCATAGACACGGCGGGAGGAGTTAGAAATGAGCAGTTCTTC	CASIDTAGGVRNEQFF